A selection of T cell receptor beta chains follows, all from one sample in a study of blood T cell repertoires in COVID-19. Assay used: immunoSEQ multiplex PCR; TCRdb lists only in-frame clones, some missing. The sample lists 200,000 to 300,000 clones, around 84% seen once, with 3.4% in the top ten. The sequenced material came from peripheral blood. These TCRs come from a woman between 18 and 29 years old with acute or convalescent COVID-19. Both conserved end residues are part of each CDR3. The D gene is left open where the match is weak. Clone size is given for some rows only: seen once, a few or many times, or a class if the clone is expanded.

j_gene	d_gene	v_gene	abundance	CDR3aa	CDR3nt
TRBJ2-7	TRBD2	TRBV6-5	-	CASSSLAGGLYEQYF	TGTGCCAGCAGCTCTCTAGCGGGAGGGCTCTACGAGCAGTACTTC
TRBJ1-1	-	TRBV19	-	CASSRLQGRNTEAFF	TGTGCCAGTAGTAGGCTGCAGGGGAGGAACACTGAAGCTTTCTTT
TRBJ2-3	-	TRBV30	-	CAWRRGVTDTQYF	TGTGCCTGGAGAAGGGGCGTCACAGATACGCAGTATTTT
TRBJ2-7	-	TRBV9	-	CASSVATGAPYEQYF	TGTGCCAGCAGCGTAGCTACGGGAGCCCCCTACGAGCAGTACTTC
TRBJ2-2	TRBD2	TRBV7-2	-	CASSPRGDLAERVGELFF	TGTGCCAGCAGCCCCCGGGGGGACCTAGCGGAAAGGGTCGGGGAGCTGTTTTTT
TRBJ2-4	-	TRBV27	-	CASSGGALNIQYF	TGTGCCAGCAGTGGGGGGGCTCTGAACATTCAGTACTTC
TRBJ2-7	-	TRBV6-2/TRBV6-3	-	CASSYRYEQYF	TGTGCCAGCAGTTATCGCTACGAGCAGTACTTC
TRBJ2-3	TRBD1	TRBV18	-	CASSPRTGTQDTQYF	TGTGCCAGCTCACCACGGACAGGGACTCAAGATACGCAGTATTTT
TRBJ2-2	-	TRBV3-1/TRBV3-2	-	CANRGWQGERECITGELFF	TGTGCCAATCGGGGTTGGCAGGGGGAGCGGGAGTGTATCACCGGGGAGCTGTTTTTT
TRBJ2-2	-	TRBV6-1	few	CASSEALYRRGHGELFF	TGTGCCAGCAGTGAAGCGCTTTACAGGAGGGGCCACGGGGAGCTGTTTTTT
TRBJ2-7	TRBD2	TRBV2	-	CASSDSSPRTSQYEQYF	TGTGCCAGCAGTGATTCTTCGCCGAGGACTAGCCAATACGAGCAGTACTTC
TRBJ2-7	TRBD1	TRBV15	-	CATSRRTGEPTLF	TGTGCCACCAGCAGACGGACAGGGGAGCCCACTCTGTTC
TRBJ1-6	-	TRBV30	-	CAWSQNWGGSPLHF	TGTGCCTGGAGCCAAAACTGGGGGGGGTCACCCCTCCACTTT
TRBJ2-7	-	TRBV28	many	CASTNQGAGSYEQYF	TGTGCCAGCACCAACCAGGGTGCGGGGTCCTACGAGCAGTACTTC
TRBJ1-4	-	TRBV30	-	CAWSRDFEKLFF	TGTGCCTGGAGTAGGGACTTTGAAAAACTGTTTTTT
TRBJ2-7	TRBD1	TRBV5-6	-	CASSLSATGGWYEQYF	TGTGCCAGCAGCTTGTCGGCGACAGGGGGTTGGTACGAGCAGTACTTC
TRBJ2-3	-	TRBV19	-	CASSMKGSTDTQYF	TGTGCCAGTAGTATGAAGGGGTCAACAGATACGCAGTATTTT
TRBJ2-5	-	TRBV7-2	few	CASSRQQFQETQYF	TGTGCCAGCAGCCGCCAACAGTTTCAAGAGACCCAGTACTTC
TRBJ1-2	-	TRBV11-2	many	CASSLVKFSYGYTF	TGTGCCAGCAGCTTAGTGAAGTTCAGCTATGGCTACACCTTC
TRBJ1-6	-	TRBV5-4	-	CASMDKHNSPLHF	TGTGCCAGCATGGACAAACATAATTCACCCCTCCACTTT
TRBJ1-2	TRBD1	TRBV12-3/TRBV12-4	few	CASSRGANYGYTF	TGTGCCAGCAGCAGGGGGGCTAACTATGGCTACACCTTC
TRBJ1-1	TRBD1	TRBV5-1	-	CASSFVGQAGWTEAFF	TGCGCCAGCAGCTTCGTAGGACAGGCCGGGTGGACTGAAGCTTTCTTT
TRBJ2-7	TRBD1	TRBV30	-	CAWSRLLLWQGASYEQYF	TGTGCCTGGAGTAGGCTCCTCTTGTGGCAGGGGGCCTCCTACGAGCAGTACTTC
TRBJ2-3	TRBD1	TRBV4-3	-	CASSQDFQGQSTDTQYF	TGCGCCAGCAGCCAAGACTTTCAGGGACAGTCCACAGATACGCAGTATTTT
TRBJ2-3	-	TRBV12-5	-	CASAPDRDTQYF	TGTGCTAGTGCCCCCGATCGGGATACGCAGTATTTT
TRBJ2-3	TRBD2	TRBV19	-	CASSIMRLAGDKDTQYF	TGTGCCAGTAGTATTATGCGGCTAGCGGGAGATAAAGATACGCAGTATTTT
TRBJ1-4	-	TRBV11-3	-	CASRFLWGATNEKLFF	TGTGCCAGCAGATTTCTGTGGGGGGCAACTAATGAAAAACTGTTTTTT
TRBJ1-1	-	TRBV11-2	-	CASSFRGGRDTEAFF	TGTGCCAGCAGCTTTCGGGGGGGTCGGGACACTGAAGCTTTCTTT
TRBJ2-1	TRBD1	TRBV4-3	-	CASSQDRGTDSYNEQFF	TGCGCCAGCAGCCAAGATCGTGGGACAGACTCCTACAATGAGCAGTTCTTC
TRBJ2-1	-	TRBV7-3	-	CASSIQEGGPFEQFF	TGTGCCAGCAGCATCCAGGAGGGAGGACCCTTTGAGCAGTTCTTC
TRBJ1-2	-	TRBV5-6	-	CASSPAGLTALYGYTF	TGTGCCAGCAGCCCGGCTGGACTCACTGCCCTCTATGGCTACACCTTC
TRBJ1-2	TRBD1	TRBV6-1	few	CASSEGGQGADGYTF	TGTGCCAGCAGTGAGGGGGGACAGGGGGCCGATGGCTACACCTTC
TRBJ1-1	-	TRBV12-3/TRBV12-4	-	CASILQGTEAFF	TGTGCCAGCATCCTACAGGGCACTGAAGCTTTCTTT
TRBJ1-2	TRBD1	TRBV7-9	-	CASSSGQKNYGYTF	TGTGCCAGCAGCTCGGGACAGAAAAACTATGGCTACACCTTC
TRBJ2-1	TRBD2	TRBV9	-	CASSVGASGNSEQFF	TGTGCCAGCAGCGTAGGAGCTAGCGGGAACTCTGAGCAGTTCTTC
TRBJ1-2	TRBD1	TRBV4-2	once	CASSQGGWTGSYGYTF	TGTGCCAGCAGCCAAGGGGGGTGGACAGGGTCCTATGGCTACACCTTC
TRBJ2-7	-	TRBV15	-	CATSRDKILGDLPYEQYF	TGTGCCACCAGCAGAGATAAAATCCTAGGGGATCTTCCCTACGAGCAGTACTTC
TRBJ1-6	-	TRBV7-2	medium-sized	CASSPNRDSPLHF	TGTGCCAGCAGCCCAAACAGGGATTCACCCCTCCACTTT
TRBJ2-2	-	TRBV11-2	-	CASSSFLRVGTGELFF	TGTGCCAGCAGCTCCTTCCTGCGGGTGGGGACCGGGGAGCTGTTTTTT
TRBJ2-3	-	TRBV11-2	-	CASSFGGPADTQYF	TGTGCCAGCAGCTTCGGAGGCCCCGCAGATACGCAGTATTTT
TRBJ1-4	-	TRBV4-1	-	CASSQDWAGNEKLFF	TGCGCCAGCAGCCAAGATTGGGCGGGTAATGAAAAACTGTTTTTT
TRBJ2-2	TRBD2	TRBV15	-	CATRTTGGRTNTGELFF	TGTGCCACCAGAACGACGGGGGGGCGGACGAACACCGGGGAGCTGTTTTTT
TRBJ2-7	-	TRBV25-1	-	CASPRRVRQSSYEQYF	TGTGCCAGCCCTAGACGGGTCCGGCAAAGCAGTTACGAGCAGTACTTC
TRBJ2-7	TRBD2	TRBV4-1	-	CASSHPDRDIWTSGMREQYF	TGCGCCAGCAGCCACCCCGACCGGGACATATGGACTAGCGGGATGAGGGAGCAGTACTTC
TRBJ1-1	TRBD1	TRBV7-9	-	CASSFSDRGANTEAFF	TGTGCCAGCAGCTTCTCAGACAGGGGGGCGAACACTGAAGCTTTCTTT
TRBJ2-1	-	TRBV28	-	CASVADFPGNEQFF	TGTGCCAGTGTTGCCGACTTCCCCGGTAATGAGCAGTTCTTC
TRBJ2-4	-	TRBV6-2/TRBV6-3	-	CASSLSGFGPAKNIQYF	TGTGCCAGCAGTTTGTCCGGGTTTGGTCCGGCCAAAAACATTCAGTACTTC